These T cell receptor beta chains were read from a single sample in a study of cytomegalovirus exposure and HLA in healthy donors. Clones were read by immunoSEQ multiplex PCR, and TCRdb kept only the in-frame ones, dropping some. This sample carries more than 95,000 clones, 76% of them seen once, and the ten largest clones take 10%. The sequenced sample was PBMCs. Every receptor here comes from a woman between 18 and 29 years old in good health and CMV-seropositive. Both conserved end residues are part of each CDR3. A D gene is named only where the DNA matches it firmly. A clone size is listed for some rows: how often the clone was seen (once, few, many), or a class if it is expanded.

clone size: few
V gene: TRBV4-2
D gene: TRBD1
J gene: TRBJ1-1
CDR3 DNA: TGTGCCAGCGCCTCAAAGGGGGCAGCCAACACTGAAGCTTTCTTT
CDR3 protein: CASASKGAANTEAFF

clone size: .
V gene: TRBV11-2
D gene: .
J gene: TRBJ2-7
CDR3 DNA: TGTGCCAGCAGGGGTCTGACAGAACGGCCGCAGTACTTC
CDR3 protein: CASRGLTERPQYF

clone size: once
V gene: TRBV1
D gene: .
J gene: TRBJ2-5
CDR3 DNA: TGCACCAGCAGCCTAGAGGGGACAGAAAAGGAAGAGACCCAGTACTTC
CDR3 protein: CTSSLEGTEKEETQYF

clone size: few
V gene: TRBV4-1
D gene: TRBD1
J gene: TRBJ1-5
CDR3 DNA: TGCGCCAGCAGCTTGGACAGGGGGCTTTTTCAGCCCCAGCATTTT
CDR3 protein: CASSLDRGLFQPQHF

clone size: .
V gene: TRBV27
D gene: TRBD1
J gene: TRBJ1-6
CDR3 DNA: TGTGCCAGCAGTATACAGGGGAAGTATAATTCACCCCTCCACTTT
CDR3 protein: CASSIQGKYNSPLHF

clone size: few
V gene: TRBV6-5
D gene: .
J gene: TRBJ2-5
CDR3 DNA: TGTGCCAGCAGTTCCCAGGGTCAAGAGACCCAGTACTTC
CDR3 protein: CASSSQGQETQYF

clone size: few
V gene: TRBV5-1
D gene: TRBD2
J gene: TRBJ2-3
CDR3 DNA: TGCGCCAGCAGCTTGTCTGGTGCCGGACTAGGAGGCACAGATACGCAGTATTTT
CDR3 protein: CASSLSGAGLGGTDTQYF

clone size: .
V gene: TRBV6-5
D gene: .
J gene: TRBJ2-1
CDR3 DNA: TGTGCCAGCAGCCCTCGGGAGTTCTTC
CDR3 protein: CASSPREFF

clone size: .
V gene: TRBV13
D gene: .
J gene: TRBJ2-1
CDR3 DNA: TGTGCCAGCAGCCGATGGACAGAGTACAATGAGCAGTTCTTC
CDR3 protein: CASSRWTEYNEQFF

clone size: .
V gene: TRBV19
D gene: TRBD1
J gene: TRBJ1-2
CDR3 DNA: TGTGCCATCCAGACAGGGTTGGATGGTGGCTACACCTTC
CDR3 protein: CAIQTGLDGGYTF

clone size: .
V gene: TRBV5-6
D gene: TRBD1
J gene: TRBJ1-3
CDR3 DNA: TGTGCCAGCAGCCGGGGACAGACCTCTGGAAACACCATATATTTT
CDR3 protein: CASSRGQTSGNTIYF